This entry lists 12 T cell receptor beta chains sequenced from one sample in a study of Ad26.COV2.S vaccination and SARS-CoV-2 variants. Using immunoSEQ multiplex PCR, the repertoire was profiled, and TCRdb retains in-frame clones only, with some absent. The data contain about 140,000 clones, roughly 90% of them seen just once; the ten biggest clones take up approximately 5%. Sequencing used peripheral blood, obtained after recovery from COVID-19. The receptors were gathered from a human donor who had recovered from COVID-19.

The gene calls are TRBV28 and TRBJ1-6; D not certain. The CDR3 is made up of 18 amino acids. Germline CDR1 is MDHEN and CDR2 is SYDVKM. Trimming cost V 4 bases and J 0 bases, with 16 bases left between them. In DNA, the CDR3 is TGTGCCAGCAGTTCCCAACTCACCTCGAGCTCCTATAATTCACCCCTCCACTTT. Translation gives CASSSQLTSSSYNSPLHF.

This chain connects TRBV30 to TRBJ1-4; TRBD1 might be the D (5 bases). The V and J ends lost 2 bases and 4 bases respectively, with 14 bases between them. CDR1 GTSNPN and CDR2 SVGIG come from the germline V gene (reference sequence). The length of the CDR3 is 15 residues. CDR3 residues: CAWSPVGRNNEKLFF. The CDR3 DNA reads TGTGCCTGGAGTCCCGTGGGACGGAATAATGAAAAACTGTTTTTT. Based on the CDR3 plus reference TRBV30 and TRBJ1-4, the full variable domain is SQTIHQWPATLVQPVGSPLSLECTVEGTSNPNLYWYRQAAGRGLQLLFYSVGIGQISSEVPQNLSASRPQDRQFILSSKKLLLSDSGFYLCAWSPVGRNNEKLFFGSGTQLSVL.

The chain recombines TRBV6-2 or TRBV6-3 with TRBJ1-5; TRBD1 agrees at 11 bases. This CDR3 contains 16 residues. Germline V CDR1 and CDR2: MNHEY, SVGEGT. The V gene end was trimmed by 5 bases and the J gene end by 3 bases; junction bases not matched to a gene: 6. The CDR3 region is CASSNRDRGDNQPQHF. The CDR3 DNA reads as TGTGCCAGCAGTAACCGGGACAGGGGGGACAATCAGCCCCAGCATTTT.

This chain links TRBV7-9 with TRBJ2-7; D might be TRBD1 or TRBD2, each matching 6 bases. The CDR3 totals 16 residues. Germline V gene lookup returns CDR1 SEHNR and CDR2 FQNEAQ (reference sequence). Trimming stripped 2 bases from V and 0 bases from J, with 14 bases between. CDR3 DNA: TGTGCCAGCAGCTTAATAGGGGGGACGGCCTCCTACGAGCAGTACTTC. Translating gives CASSLIGGTASYEQYF.

The V call is TRBV28, the J call TRBJ2-7, with 7 positions matching TRBD2. CDR1 MDHEN and CDR2 SYDVKM come from the germline V gene. The CDR3 sequence is 13 residues long. With V trimmed by 10 bases and J by 4 bases, 10 bases remained unmatched. DNA for the CDR3: TGTGCCATCAATGAGCGGGGTAGATACGAGCAGTACTTC. Translating it yields CAINERGRYEQYF.

The rearrangement uses TRBV7-2 and TRBJ2-5; 8 nucleotides align to TRBD2. Per germline, CDR1 SGHTA and CDR2 FQGNSA. There are 15 residues in the CDR3. V lost 5 bases, J lost 5 bases, and 10 bases stayed unmatched. CDR3 coding DNA: TGTGCCAGCAGCCCCATATCAGCGGGGGTGGAGACCCAGTACTTC. It encodes CASSPISAGVETQYF.

The chain has TRBV4-3 and TRBJ2-2; 9 positions match TRBD1. Trimming took 4 bases from V and 4 from J; bases not matched to a gene: 7. The germline CDR1 and CDR2 sequences are LGHNA and YSLEER. The CDR3 covers 16 residues. The CDR3 DNA follows: TGCGCCAGCAGCCGGGGACAGGGCGGGAGCACCGGGGAGCTGTTTTTT. Its translation is CASSRGQGGSTGELFF.

CDR3 amino acids: CASSNPRDTLNTEAFF. The DNA for the CDR3 is TGCGCCAGCAGCAACCCCCGGGACACCCTCAACACTGAAGCTTTCTTT. The rearrangement uses TRBV5-1 and TRBJ1-1, with a weak D call TRBD1 (6 bases). V dropped 4 bases and J dropped 2 bases, with 18 bases sitting between them. The CDR3 consists of 16 residues. Germline-derived CDR1 and CDR2 are SGHRS and YFSETQ.

The chain has TRBV28 and TRBJ1-1; D uncertain. Germline V lookup: CDR1 MDHEN, CDR2 SYDVKM. V was cut by 4 bases and J by 3 bases, with 9 bases left in between. This CDR3 is built from 13 residues. CDR3 loop: CASSYVADTEAFF. As DNA, the CDR3 is TGTGCCAGCAGTTACGTGGCCGACACTGAAGCTTTCTTT.

The V and J genes are TRBV5-1 and TRBJ1-2, with D hard to call. Germline V lookup: CDR1 SGHRS, CDR2 YFSETQ. V shed 4 bases and J shed 4 bases, with 8 bases lying between them. The CDR3 has 12 residues. In DNA, the CDR3 is TGCGCCAGCAGCACTGCGGGCTATGGCTACACCTTC. This codes for CASSTAGYGYTF.

The CDR3 spells CASSLSLVATNEKLFF. Written as DNA, the CDR3 is TGTGCCAGCAGCTTATCCCTTGTTGCAACTAATGAAAAACTGTTTTTT. The chain uses TRBV7-9 and TRBJ1-4; no clear D. The CDR3 is 16 residues long. V was trimmed by 2 bases and J by 0 bases, leaving 10 bases between them. Germline CDR1 reads SEHNR; CDR2 reads FQNEAQ (reference sequence).

The rearrangement links TRBV25-1 to TRBJ1-2; TRBD1 might be the D (6 bases). The CDR3 contains 11 residues. In germline, CDR1 is MGHDK, CDR2 SYGVNS. Trimming stripped 4 bases from V and 8 bases from J, with 8 bases between. CDR3: CASSATGGYTF. The CDR3 coding sequence is TGTGCCAGCAGTGCTACAGGGGGCTACACCTTC.